These 10 T cell receptor beta chains were sequenced from one sample in a study of shared clonotypes between healthy human individuals. Naive CD8 isolation took CD45RO-negative cells positively selected for CCR7 and excluded terminally differentiated effector memory CD45RA+ cells. Assay used: immunoSEQ multiplex PCR; TCRdb lists only in-frame clones, some missing. The table records about 2 million clones, approximately 95% of them present only once. Sequences were obtained from naive CD8+ T cells sorted from blood. The origin of the receptors is a man aged 18 to 35 in good health.

This rearrangement joins TRBV2 to TRBJ1-2; no clear D gene. Germline V gene sequence: CDR1 SNHLY, CDR2 FYNNEI. V lost 3 bases, J lost 8 bases, and 19 bases lay in between. The CDR3 runs to 15 residues. The DNA for the CDR3 is TGTGCCAGCAGTGATGCGGAAGTGTGGCCCGAGGGCTACACCTTC. Residues: CASSDAEVWPEGYTF. Using reference TRBV2 and TRBJ1-2 for the parts outside the CDR3, the full variable domain is EPEVTQTPSHQVTQMGQEVILRCVPISNHLYFYWYRQILGQKVEFLVSFYNNEISEKSEIFDDQFSVERPDGSNFTLKIRSTKLEDSAMYFCASSDAEVWPEGYTFGSGTRLTVV.

Only one count was recorded for this clone. The V gene is TRBV12-5, the J gene TRBJ2-7; D is undetermined. This CDR3 contains 13 residues. Trimming cost V 1 base and J 3 bases, with 7 bases left between them. The germline gives CDR1 LGHNT, CDR2 FRNRAP. CDR3 nucleotide sequence: TGTGCTAGTGGTTTGGATGTTAGCTACGAGCAGTACTTC. Translation gives CASGLDVSYEQYF.

This chain links TRBV13 with TRBJ2-1; D ambiguous. Germline CDR1 and CDR2: PRHDT and FYEKMQ (reference sequence). CDR3 length equals 13 residues. Deletions cut 3 bases from V and 6 bases from J, with 9 bases between. In DNA form, the CDR3 reads TGTGCCAGCAGCTTTGAACACGGCAATGAGCAGTTCTTC. Translating it yields CASSFEHGNEQFF.

Turning to this clone: The identical CDR3 is also encoded by other nucleotide sequences in the sample. The V gene is TRBV4-1, the J gene TRBJ1-1, with D possibly TRBD1 on 5 matching bases. Germline-derived CDR1 and CDR2 are MGHRA and YSYEKL. V dropped 4 bases and J dropped 0 bases, with 9 bases sitting between them. The CDR3 runs 14 residues. The CDR3 reads CASSPGGMNTEAFF. The CDR3 nucleotides are TGCGCCAGCAGCCCCGGGGGGATGAACACTGAAGCTTTCTTT.

CDR3 coding DNA: TGTGCCAGCAGTATTCTCTTACAGAGAAACACCGGGGAGCTGTTTTTT. It specifies CASSILLQRNTGELFF. The J gene is TRBJ2-2, the V gene TRBV16; no reliable D call. Deletions cut 6 bases from V and 2 bases from J, with 16 bases between. The CDR3 covers 16 residues. The germline V gene has CDR1 KGHSY and CDR2 FQNENV.

This clone came up a few times. The rearrangement joins TRBV7-9 to TRBJ2-7, with 7 bases lining up with TRBD1. With 6 bases clipped from V and 3 bases from J, the junction kept 11 bases outside the gene matches. Germline CDR1 is SEHNR and CDR2 is FQNEAQ (reference sequence). CDR3 length: 15 residues. The DNA of the CDR3 is TGTGCCAGCAGTTATTCGGGACAGCCCTTCTACGAGCAGTACTTC. Translated: CASSYSGQPFYEQYF.

The chain uses TRBV9 and TRBJ2-1, with TRBD2 matching 11 bases. The CDR3 extends over 16 amino acids. V lost 1 base to trimming and J lost 6 bases; unmatched junction nucleotides: 6. Germline CDR1 is SGDLS and CDR2 is YYNGEE. The CDR3: CASSVNPGLAANEQFF. The CDR3 DNA sequence: TGTGCCAGCAGCGTAAATCCGGGACTAGCGGCCAATGAGCAGTTCTTC.

V and J are TRBV4-3 and TRBJ1-6; 10 bases fit TRBD1. Trimming removed 6 bases from V and 8 bases from J; junction bases left unmatched: 7. The CDR3 length is 15 residues. Germline assignment: CDR1 LGHNA and CDR2 YSLEER. The chain's CDR3 is CASSPGTGADSPLHF. The CDR3 DNA sequence: TGCGCCAGCAGTCCCGGGACAGGGGCCGATTCACCCCTCCACTTT.

This clone was detected only once. The CDR3 region has the DNA TGTGCCAGCAGCGGCAGCGGACAGGGGAGTCCTTCCGAGCAGTACTTC. It specifies CASSGSGQGSPSEQYF. The chain recombines TRBV9 with TRBJ2-7; TRBD1 aligns across 9 bases. With V trimmed by 3 bases and J by 6 bases, 13 bases remained unmatched. Germline V gene data show CDR1 as SGDLS and CDR2 as YYNGEE. The CDR3 covers 16 residues.

This chain joins TRBV4-3 and TRBJ2-7, with D possibly matching TRBD2 (7 bases). V was clipped by 4 bases and J by 9 bases, with 16 bases between them. This CDR3 comprises 13 residues. Germline CDR1 is LGHNA and CDR2 is YSLEER. CDR3 sequence reads: CASSPPRGPMQYF. As DNA, the CDR3 is TGCGCCAGCAGCCCCCCGCGGGGGCCCATGCAGTACTTC.